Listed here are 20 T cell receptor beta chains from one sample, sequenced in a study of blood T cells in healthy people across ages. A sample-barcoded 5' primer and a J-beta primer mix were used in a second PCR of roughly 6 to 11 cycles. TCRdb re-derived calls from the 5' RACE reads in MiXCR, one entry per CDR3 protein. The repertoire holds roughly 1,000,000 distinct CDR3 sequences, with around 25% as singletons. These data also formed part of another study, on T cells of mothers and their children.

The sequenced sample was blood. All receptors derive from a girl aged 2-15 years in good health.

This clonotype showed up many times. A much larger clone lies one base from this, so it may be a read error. The CDR3 region has the DNA TGTGCCAGCCGCTCTGGGGCCAACGTCCTGACTTTC. Amino acids: CASRSGANVLTF. The chain is built from TRBV6-2 or TRBV6-3 and TRBJ2-6; D uncertain. Per the germline V gene, CDR1 is MNHEY and CDR2 is SVGEGT. CDR3 size: 12 residues. Trimming took off 8 bases at V and 0 bases at J, with 2 bases between the two ends.

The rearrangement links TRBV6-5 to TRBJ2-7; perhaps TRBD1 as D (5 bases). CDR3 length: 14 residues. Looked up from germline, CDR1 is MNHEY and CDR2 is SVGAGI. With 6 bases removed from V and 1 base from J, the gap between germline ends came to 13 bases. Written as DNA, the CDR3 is TGTGCCAGCAGGAGCATCAGGGTTTCCTACGAGCAGTACTTC. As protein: CASRSIRVSYEQYF.

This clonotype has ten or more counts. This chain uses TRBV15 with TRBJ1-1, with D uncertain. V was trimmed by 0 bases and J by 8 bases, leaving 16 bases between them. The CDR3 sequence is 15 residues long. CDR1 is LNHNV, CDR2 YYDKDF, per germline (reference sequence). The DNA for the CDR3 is TGTGCCACCAGCAGAGATCTGGCAGAAAGTGGCGAAGCTTTCTTT. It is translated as CATSRDLAESGEAFF.

The DNA of the CDR3 is TGTGCCAGCAGCTTAGGTCATGGGGCTCGGGCCGCCTACGAGCAGTACTTC. Protein sequence: CASSLGHGARAAYEQYF. V usage is TRBV7-2 and J usage is TRBJ2-7; D is possibly TRBD1 (5 bases). V shed 1 base and J shed 2 bases, with 18 bases lying between them. This CDR3 is built from 17 residues. Germline V gives CDR1 SGHTA, CDR2 FQGNSA.

CDR3 loop: CAISGSGGARDTQYF. The CDR3 nucleotides read TGTGCCATCAGTGGAAGCGGGGGGGCCAGAGATACGCAGTATTTT. The chain recombines TRBV10-3 with TRBJ2-3, with 10 bases lining up with TRBD2. The CDR3 is 15 amino acids. Germline lookup yields CDR1 ENHRY and CDR2 SYGVKD. The trim removed 4 bases at V and 5 bases at J, leaving 6 bases unmatched.

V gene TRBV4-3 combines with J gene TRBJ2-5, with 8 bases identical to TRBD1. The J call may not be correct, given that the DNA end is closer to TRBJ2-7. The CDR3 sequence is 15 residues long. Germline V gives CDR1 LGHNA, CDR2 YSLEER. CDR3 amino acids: CAFPGQEKRRVEQYF. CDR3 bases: TGCGCCTTCCCGGGACAGGAAAAAAGGAGGGTCGAGCAGTACTTC.

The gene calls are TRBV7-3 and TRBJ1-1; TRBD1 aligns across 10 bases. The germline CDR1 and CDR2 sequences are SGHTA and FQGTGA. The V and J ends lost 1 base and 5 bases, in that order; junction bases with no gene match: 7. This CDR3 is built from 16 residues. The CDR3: CASSLMNPGQGTEAFF. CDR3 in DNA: TGTGCCAGCAGCTTAATGAATCCGGGACAGGGGACTGAAGCTTTCTTT.

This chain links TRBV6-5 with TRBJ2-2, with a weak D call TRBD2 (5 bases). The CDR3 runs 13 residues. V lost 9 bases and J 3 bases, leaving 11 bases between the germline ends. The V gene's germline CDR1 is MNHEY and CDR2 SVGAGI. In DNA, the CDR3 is TGTGCCAGACTCGGGGTCTACACCGGGGAGCTGTTTTTT. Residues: CARLGVYTGELFF.

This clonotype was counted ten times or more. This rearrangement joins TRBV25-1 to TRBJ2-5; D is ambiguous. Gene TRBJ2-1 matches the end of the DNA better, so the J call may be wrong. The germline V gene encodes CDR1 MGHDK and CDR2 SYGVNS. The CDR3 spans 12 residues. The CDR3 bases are TGTGCCAGCAGTCAGCCGGGCAATGAGCAGTTCTTC. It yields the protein CASSQPGNEQFF.

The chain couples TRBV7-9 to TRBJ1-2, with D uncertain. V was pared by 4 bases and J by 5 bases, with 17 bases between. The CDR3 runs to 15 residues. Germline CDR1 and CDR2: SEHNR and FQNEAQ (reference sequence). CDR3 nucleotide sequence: TGTGCCAGCAGCTCCGGACCGGCCACGGGGTATGGCTACACCTTC. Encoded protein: CASSSGPATGYGYTF.

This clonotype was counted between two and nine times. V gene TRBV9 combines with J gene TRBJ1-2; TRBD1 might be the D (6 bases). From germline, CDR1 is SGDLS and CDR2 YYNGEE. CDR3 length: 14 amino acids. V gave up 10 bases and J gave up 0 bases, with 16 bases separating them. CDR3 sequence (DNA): TGTGCCTCCAGGGGAAGGGATTCTAACTATGGCTACACCTTC. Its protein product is CASRGRDSNYGYTF.

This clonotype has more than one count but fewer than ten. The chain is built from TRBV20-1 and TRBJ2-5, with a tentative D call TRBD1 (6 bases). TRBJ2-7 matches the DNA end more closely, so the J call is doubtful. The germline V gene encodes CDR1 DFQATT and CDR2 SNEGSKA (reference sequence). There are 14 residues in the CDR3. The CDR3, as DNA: TGCAGTGCTATCAGGGGCTTGAGCTCCTACGAGCAGTACTTC. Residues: CSAIRGLSSYEQYF.

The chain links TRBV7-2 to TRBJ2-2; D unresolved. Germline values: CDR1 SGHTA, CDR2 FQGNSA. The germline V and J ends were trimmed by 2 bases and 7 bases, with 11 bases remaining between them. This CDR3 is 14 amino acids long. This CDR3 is CASSLYQMNGELFF. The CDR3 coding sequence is TGTGCCAGCAGCTTATATCAAATGAACGGGGAGCTGTTTTTT.

The CDR3, as DNA: TGCGCCAGCAGCTCTGAAATCCAAGGCAAAAAACTGTTTTTT. This translates into CASSSEIQGKKLFF. The V and J genes are TRBV5-1 and TRBJ1-4; D is unclear. The CDR3 sequence is 14 residues long. From germline, CDR1 is SGHRS and CDR2 YFSETQ. V was pared by 3 bases and J by 9 bases, with 15 bases between.

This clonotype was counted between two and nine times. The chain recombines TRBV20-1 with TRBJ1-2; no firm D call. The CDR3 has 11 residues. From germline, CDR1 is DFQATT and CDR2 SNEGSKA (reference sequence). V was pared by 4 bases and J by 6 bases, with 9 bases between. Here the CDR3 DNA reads TGCAGTGCTAATCCGGGGAATGGCTACACCTTC. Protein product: CSANPGNGYTF.

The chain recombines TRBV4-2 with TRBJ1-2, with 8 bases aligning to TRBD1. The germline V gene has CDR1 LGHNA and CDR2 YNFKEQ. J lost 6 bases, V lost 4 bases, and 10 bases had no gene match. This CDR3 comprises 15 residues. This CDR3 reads CASSPRLQGADGYTF. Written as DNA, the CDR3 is TGTGCCAGCAGCCCGCGACTTCAGGGGGCAGATGGCTACACCTTC.

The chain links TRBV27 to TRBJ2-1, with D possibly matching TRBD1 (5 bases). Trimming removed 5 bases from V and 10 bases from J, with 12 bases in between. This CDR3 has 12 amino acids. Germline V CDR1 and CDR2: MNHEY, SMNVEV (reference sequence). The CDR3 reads CASSQRQTEQFF. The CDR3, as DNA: TGTGCCAGCAGTCAAAGACAGACGGAGCAGTTCTTC.

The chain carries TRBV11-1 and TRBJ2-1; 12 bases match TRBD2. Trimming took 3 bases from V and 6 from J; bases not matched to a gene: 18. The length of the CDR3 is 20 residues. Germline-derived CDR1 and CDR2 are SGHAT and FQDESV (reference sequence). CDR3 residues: CASSFKGETSGSRIANEQFF. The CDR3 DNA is TGTGCCAGCAGCTTTAAAGGCGAGACTAGCGGGAGCCGAATTGCCAATGAGCAGTTCTTC. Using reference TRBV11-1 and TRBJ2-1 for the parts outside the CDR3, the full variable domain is EAEVAQSPRYKITEKSQAVAFWCDPISGHATLYWYRQILGQGPELLVQFQDESVVDDSQLPKDRFSAERLKGVDSTLKIQPAELGDSAMYLCASSFKGETSGSRIANEQFFGPGTRLTVL.

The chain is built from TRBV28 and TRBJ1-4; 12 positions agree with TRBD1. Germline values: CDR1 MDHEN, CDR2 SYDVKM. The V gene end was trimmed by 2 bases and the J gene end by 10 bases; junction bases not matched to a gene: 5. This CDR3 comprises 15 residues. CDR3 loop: CASSLPGQGAAKLFF. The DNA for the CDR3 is TGTGCCAGCAGTTTACCGGGACAGGGGGCTGCAAAACTGTTTTTT. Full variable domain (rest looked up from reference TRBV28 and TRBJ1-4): DVKVTQSSRYLVKRTGEKVFLECVQDMDHENMFWYRQDPGLGLRLIYFSYDVKMKEKGDIPEGYSVSREKKERFSLILESASTNQTSMYLCASSLPGQGAAKLFFGSGTQLSVL.

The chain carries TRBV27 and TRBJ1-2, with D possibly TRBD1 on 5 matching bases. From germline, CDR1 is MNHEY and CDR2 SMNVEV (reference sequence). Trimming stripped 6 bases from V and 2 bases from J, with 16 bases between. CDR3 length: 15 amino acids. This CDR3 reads CASREVGGENYGYTF. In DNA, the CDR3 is TGTGCCAGCAGGGAGGTCGGGGGTGAAAACTATGGCTACACCTTC.